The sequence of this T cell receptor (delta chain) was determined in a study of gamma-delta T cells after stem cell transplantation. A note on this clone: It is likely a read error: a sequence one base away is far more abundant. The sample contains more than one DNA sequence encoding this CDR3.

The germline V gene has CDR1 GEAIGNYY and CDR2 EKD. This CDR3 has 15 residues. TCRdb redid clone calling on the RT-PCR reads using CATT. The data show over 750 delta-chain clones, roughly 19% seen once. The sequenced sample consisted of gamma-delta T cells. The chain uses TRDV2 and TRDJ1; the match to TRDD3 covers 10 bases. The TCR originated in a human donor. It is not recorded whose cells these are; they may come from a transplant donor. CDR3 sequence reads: CACDTMGLGDVGLIF. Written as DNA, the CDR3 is TGCGCCTGTGACACGATGGGACTGGGGGATGTTGGACTCATCTTT.